Listed below are T cell receptor beta chains from one sample, sequenced in a study of blood T cell repertoires in COVID-19. Using immunoSEQ multiplex PCR, the repertoire was profiled, and TCRdb retains in-frame clones only, with some absent. Of about 92,000 clones detected, approximately 90% appear once; the ten largest clones hold 18%. What was sequenced was peripheral blood. The receptors originated from a woman aged 55-70 years with COVID-19, enrolled during active disease. The CDR3 runs from the conserved cysteine through the conserved F or W. A D gene is named only where the DNA matches it firmly.

TRBV7-2	-	TRBJ1-2	CASSLVSYGYTF
TRBV18	TRBD2	TRBJ2-5	CASSRNSLTSGSPETQYF
TRBV6-1	-	TRBJ1-5	CASSEDPWDYSNQPQHF
TRBV6-5	-	TRBJ1-5	CASQLDQPQHF
TRBV18	TRBD1	TRBJ2-7	CASSRQGGYEQYF
TRBV27	TRBD1	TRBJ1-1	CASIRQGSSTEAFF
TRBV21-1	-	TRBJ2-4	CASSKGQGLAKNIQYF
TRBV30	-	TRBJ1-5	CAWSVLVGQPQHF
TRBV24-1	-	TRBJ2-2	CATSTGSTGELFF
TRBV6-5	-	TRBJ2-4	CASMNREAKNIQYF
TRBV30	-	TRBJ1-2	CAWSEQGYGYTF
TRBV10-3	TRBD2	TRBJ2-1	CAISASGVDNEQFF
TRBV15	TRBD1	TRBJ1-2	CATSGGRGLDYGYTF
TRBV19	-	TRBJ2-6	CASSIGAAGANVLTF
TRBV7-9	TRBD2	TRBJ2-1	CASSFPDRPTSGGPNEQFF
TRBV18	-	TRBJ1-3	CASSSLGPGSGNTIYF
TRBV28	-	TRBJ2-7	CASRPGQSYEQYF
TRBV20-1	-	TRBJ1-3	CSARGNTIYF
TRBV10-2	-	TRBJ1-2	CASSDAVNYGYTF
TRBV20-1	-	TRBJ2-7	CSASFGTAYMQYF
TRBV5-1	-	TRBJ1-2	CASSLAPGANYGYTF
TRBV18	-	TRBJ1-3	CASSRGAVNTIYF
TRBV3-1/TRBV3-2	-	TRBJ1-1	CASSHQTGSGEAFF
TRBV7-2	-	TRBJ1-1	CASSRAGMNTEAFF
TRBV2	TRBD2	TRBJ2-1	CASTGLADLRSYNEQFF
TRBV4-1	TRBD2	TRBJ2-4	CASSQLAGGYERAKNIQYF
TRBV28	TRBD2	TRBJ2-3	CASSLRGAVDTQYF
TRBV6-2/TRBV6-3	TRBD1	TRBJ1-5	CASSQPGTGRKQPQHF
TRBV6-5	TRBD1	TRBJ1-1	CASRPDRRNTEAFF
TRBV27	TRBD1	TRBJ1-2	CASSLSPQGAVYGYTF
TRBV18	TRBD2	TRBJ2-5	CASSTGGETQYF
TRBV3-1/TRBV3-2	TRBD1	TRBJ2-7	CASSPRGRSLEQYF
TRBV11-2	TRBD1	TRBJ2-7	CASSLDKGGQGPFYEQYF
TRBV7-3	-	TRBJ2-2	CASSLDYSNTGELFF
TRBV7-2	-	TRBJ1-1	CASSLAEAPSTEAFF
TRBV5-1	-	TRBJ2-7	CASSLGGREQYF
TRBV12-3/TRBV12-4	-	TRBJ1-1	CASSPTGATEAFF
TRBV18	TRBD1	TRBJ1-1	CASSPWTGVENTEAFF
TRBV24-1	-	TRBJ2-1	CATSDLTREQFF
TRBV3-1/TRBV3-2	TRBD2	TRBJ2-7	CASSPMGGGARNEQYF